A single sample gave rise to the 5 T cell receptor beta chains below, sequenced in a study of T cell clonotyping in hematopoietic cell transplantation. TCRdb's table, derived via immunoSEQ multiplex PCR, lists solely in-frame clones and lacks some. Here the sample spans about 27,000 clones, more than 90% being singletons. Sequences were obtained from peripheral blood mononuclear cells. These receptors all come from a man between 50 and 59 years old in good health. Some clones in this sample may be carry-over from other donors' samples.

The chain employs TRBV29-1 and TRBJ2-7; D remains unclear. The CDR3 spans 13 residues. V was trimmed by 0 bases and J by 3 bases, leaving 9 bases between them. CDR1 SQVTM and CDR2 ANQGSEA come from the germline V gene. The chain's CDR3 is CSVEERANYEQYF. The CDR3 nucleotides read TGCAGCGTTGAAGAAAGAGCTAACTACGAGCAGTACTTC.

The rearrangement links TRBV7-6 to TRBJ1-5; perhaps TRBD1 as D (6 bases). The CDR3 contains 18 residues. CDR1 and CDR2 (germline): SGHVS, FNYEAQ. V lost 1 base and J lost 0, with 16 bases in between. The CDR3 region is CASSLEGGGAYSNQPQHF. The CDR3 DNA follows: TGTGCCAGCAGCTTAGAAGGTGGGGGCGCGTATAGCAATCAGCCCCAGCATTTT.

The chain combines TRBV27 with TRBJ1-4; no reliable D call. Germline CDR1 reads MNHEY; CDR2 reads SMNVEV (reference sequence). The CDR3 sequence is 19 residues long. V was clipped by 8 bases and J by 0 bases, with 25 bases between them. The CDR3 here is CASRSTTVPNLSTNEKLFF. CDR3 DNA: TGTGCCAGCCGAAGTACAACTGTCCCAAACTTGTCAACTAATGAAAAACTGTTTTTT.

V gene TRBV6-6 combines with J gene TRBJ2-7; the D is unclear. Trimming removed 0 bases at V and 2 bases at J, with 5 bases between. Germline-derived CDR1 and CDR2 are MNHNY and SVGAGI (reference sequence). The CDR3 has 13 amino acids. The CDR3 DNA follows: TGTGCCAGCAGTTACTCGACAACCTACGAGCAGTACTTC. Protein: CASSYSTTYEQYF.

The chain links TRBV7-2 to TRBJ2-5, with unresolved D. From germline, CDR1 is SGHTA and CDR2 FQGNSA. The CDR3 sequence is 13 residues long. The germline V and J ends were trimmed by 5 bases and 0 bases, with 7 bases remaining between them. The CDR3 coding sequence is TGTGCCAGCAGCAGACGTGACCAAGAGACCCAGTACTTC. Translation: CASSRRDQETQYF.